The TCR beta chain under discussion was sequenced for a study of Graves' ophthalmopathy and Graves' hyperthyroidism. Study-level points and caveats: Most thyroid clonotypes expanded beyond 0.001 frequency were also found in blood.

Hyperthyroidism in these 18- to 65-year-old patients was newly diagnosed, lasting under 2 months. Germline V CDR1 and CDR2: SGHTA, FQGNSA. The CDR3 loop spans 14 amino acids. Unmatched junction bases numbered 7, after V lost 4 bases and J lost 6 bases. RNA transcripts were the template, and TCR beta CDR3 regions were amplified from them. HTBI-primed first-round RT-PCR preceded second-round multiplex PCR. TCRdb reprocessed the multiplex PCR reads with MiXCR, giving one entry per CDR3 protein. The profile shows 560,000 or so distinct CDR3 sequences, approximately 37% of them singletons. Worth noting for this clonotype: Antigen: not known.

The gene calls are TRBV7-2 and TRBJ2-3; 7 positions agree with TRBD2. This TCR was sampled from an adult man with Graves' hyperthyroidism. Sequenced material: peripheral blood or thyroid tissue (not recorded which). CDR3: CASSSDSGSDTQYF. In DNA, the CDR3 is TGTGCCAGCAGCTCGGATAGCGGGTCGGATACGCAGTATTTT.